A selection of T cell receptor beta chains follows, all from one sample in a study of immune evolution from preneoplasia to lung adenocarcinoma. Sequencing was performed with immunoSEQ multiplex PCR; in TCRdb, only in-frame clones are kept and a portion is missing. The repertoire holds some 6,000 clones, about two thirds seen once, with about a fifth in the top ten. The sample consisted of FFPE adjacent normal lung tissue. All receptors come from an elderly person with lung adenocarcinoma. The conserved cysteine and the conserved F or W are not part of the CDR3 here. Fields, in order: V gene, D gene, clone size, CDR3 protein. The D gene is left open where the match is weak. Clone size is stated in some rows and not others, as once, few, many or a class when expanded.

>TRBV13|NA|NA
ASSLVGAGYT
>TRBV1|NA|NA
TSSPALVRKTYGYT
>TRBV28|NA|NA
ASTTAGVTEAF
>TRBV7-2|NA|NA
ASSPYQSKNTGELF
>TRBV2|TRBD1|once
ASSGHRDRGDNEQF
>TRBV29-1|TRBD1|NA
SVGRDRGYEQY
>TRBV5-4|NA|NA
ASSLAGGPTQY
>TRBV11-1|TRBD1|NA
ASSAGGSYGYT
>TRBV7-9|NA|once
ASSSTGFYGYT
>TRBV5-1|NA|medium-sized
ASSLGSRGTEAF
>TRBV7-9|TRBD1|few
ASSLTTGFKNIQY
>TRBV5-4|NA|NA
ASSLVAGPNNEQF
>TRBV11-3|NA|NA
ASSFAAQETQY
>TRBV4-1|NA|few
ASSQEGGAITGELF
>TRBV7-9|NA|few
ASVLMGNTEAF
>TRBV7-8|TRBD1|NA
ASSLGQGSTDTQY
>TRBV2|TRBD1|NA
ASSRDRGYT
>TRBV10-3|TRBD1|NA
AIRGQGVGEKLF
>TRBV6-5|TRBD1|few
ASRDRQNTGELF
>TRBV6-1|NA|NA
ASSAGDSSFQPQH
>TRBV7-9|TRBD1|medium-sized
AHGSGGSNEKLF
>TRBV7-2|NA|NA
ASSLERVREQY
>TRBV6-6|TRBD1|NA
ASSPGTGEDYGYT
>TRBV5-1|TRBD2|NA
ASSRTSSEQF
>TRBV4-2|NA|NA
ASSQDAARQETQY
>TRBV5-1|NA|NA
ASSLNSNQPQH
>TRBV7-6|NA|NA
ASSPARGELF
>TRBV6-5|NA|few
ASRSTRREQY
>TRBV4-1|TRBD2|NA
ASSQGGAGGPSEQF
>TRBV9|NA|NA
ASSAYFGTTDTQY